The 8 T cell receptor beta chains presented below share a single source sample, sequenced in a study of blood T cell repertoires in COVID-19. TCRdb's copy holds only in-frame clones and misses some; the assay was immunoSEQ multiplex PCR. The table has some 140,000 clones, 70% to 85% seen once. Sequenced input: peripheral blood. The source of these receptors is a woman in her fifties or sixties with acute or convalescent COVID-19.

The chain employs TRBV9 and TRBJ2-7; 15 bases agree with TRBD2. The CDR3 is 16 residues long. The J segment lost 2 bases and the V segment lost 3 bases, leaving 3 bases of the junction unmatched. Germline V gene lookup returns CDR1 SGDLS and CDR2 YYNGEE. Here the CDR3 reads CASSAGTSGGPYEQYF. Here the CDR3 DNA reads TGTGCCAGCAGCGCCGGGACTAGCGGGGGGCCCTACGAGCAGTACTTC.

The chain recombines TRBV18 with TRBJ1-5; possible D gene TRBD1, 6 bases. CDR1 KGHSH and CDR2 LQKENI come from the germline V gene. V shed 6 bases and J shed 4 bases, with 13 bases lying between them. The CDR3 spans 14 residues. The chain's CDR3 is CASSPRTDNQPQHF. For the CDR3, the DNA is TGTGCCAGCTCCCCCCGGACAGATAATCAGCCCCAGCATTTT.

V and J are TRBV27 and TRBJ1-6; D is undetermined. CDR3 size: 15 residues. The V end lost 8 bases, the J end lost 7 bases, and 18 bases lay between the germline ends. Germline CDR1 and CDR2: MNHEY and SMNVEV (reference sequence). The CDR3 DNA sequence: TGTGCCAGCGCCTCCGAGGGAACCGCCAATTCACCCCTCCACTTT. This gives the protein CASASEGTANSPLHF.

The V call is TRBV3-1 (or the pseudogene TRBV3-2), the J call TRBJ1-1; weak D call: TRBD1 (6 bases). Trimming stripped 5 bases from V and 1 base from J, with 11 bases between. Germline assignment: CDR1 LGHDT and CDR2 YNNKEL (reference sequence). The CDR3 runs to 14 residues. The CDR3 reads CASSWTVENTEAFF. DNA of the CDR3: TGTGCCAGCAGCTGGACAGTCGAGAACACTGAAGCTTTCTTT.

The chain recombines TRBV4-1 with TRBJ1-3, with D hard to call. The CDR3 contains 15 residues. V lost 1 base and J 5 bases, leaving 12 bases between the germline ends. From germline, CDR1 is MGHRA and CDR2 YSYEKL. CDR3 DNA sequence: TGCGCCAGCAGCCAAGGGGCCTCAAGGCGAAACACCATATATTTT. This sequence encodes CASSQGASRRNTIYF.

The rearrangement links TRBV2 to TRBJ2-3; possible D gene TRBD2, 5 bases. This CDR3 contains 14 residues. With 7 bases removed from V and 0 bases from J, the gap between germline ends came to 11 bases. The germline gives CDR1 SNHLY, CDR2 FYNNEI. CDR3 sequence: CASTPGFSTDTQYF. DNA for the CDR3: TGTGCCAGCACCCCGGGGTTTAGCACAGATACGCAGTATTTT. The full variable domain, with the rest looked up from reference TRBV2 and TRBJ2-3, is EPEVTQTPSHQVTQMGQEVILRCVPISNHLYFYWYRQILGQKVEFLVSFYNNEISEKSEIFDDQFSVERPDGSNFTLKIRSTKLEDSAMYFCASTPGFSTDTQYFGPGTRLTVL.

The rearrangement uses TRBV9 and TRBJ1-3; D is perhaps TRBD1 (5 bases). The CDR3 is made up of 16 amino acids. CDR1 and CDR2 from the germline V gene are SGDLS and YYNGEE. The V end lost 2 bases, the J end lost 0 bases, and 12 bases lay between the germline ends. CDR3 in amino acids: CASSVGGSDSGNTIYF. The DNA for the CDR3 is TGTGCCAGCAGCGTGGGGGGGTCCGACTCTGGAAACACCATATATTTT.

The rearrangement joins TRBV18 to TRBJ1-1, with TRBD1 matching over 9 bases. The CDR3 contains 14 residues. Germline lookup yields CDR1 KGHSH and CDR2 LQKENI. V was pared by 5 bases and J by 2 bases, with 3 bases of the junction left unmatched. CDR3 sequence: CASSMDRGNTEAFF. The CDR3 nucleotides read TGTGCCAGCTCAATGGACAGGGGAAACACTGAAGCTTTCTTT.